This is a list of T cell receptor beta chains from one sample in a study of T-cell memory formation after mild COVID-19. TCRdb reprocessed the 5' RACE reads with MiXCR, giving one entry per CDR3 protein. Of hundreds of thousands of distinct CDR3 sequences listed, 20% to 25% were seen once; the top ten hold roughly 8.1%. Material: PBMCs or a T cell subset sorted from them (not recorded which). The receptors originated from an adult woman who had mild COVID-19 (a few samples of this study predate the infection). Cell type and time point are not known. Each CDR3 is given with its conserved first and last residue.

>TRBJ2-5|TRBV19
CASSEQGGKTQYF
>TRBJ2-1|TRBV12-3/TRBV12-4
CASYTGGGAFEQFF
>TRBJ1-4|TRBV7-9
CASNPGQGGTNEKLFF
>TRBJ2-7|TRBV25-1
CASGSGLYEQYF
>TRBJ1-1|TRBV18
CASSPLGEGLAEAFF
>TRBJ2-7|TRBV4-2
CASSQGFSGSYEQYF
>TRBJ2-5|TRBV20-1
CSAPAGQGNGETQYF
>TRBJ1-2|TRBV6-5
CASSFTGGEGYTF
>TRBJ1-2|TRBV20-1
CSANTGKTGGYTF
>TRBJ2-7|TRBV27
CASSFGVRHEQYF
>TRBJ2-2|TRBV20-1
CSAFRQTAGGLNTGELFF
>TRBJ2-7|TRBV12-3/TRBV12-4
CASSMGQILSEQYF
>TRBJ1-1|TRBV6-2/TRBV6-3
CASSYGVSDEAFF
>TRBJ1-6|TRBV4-2
CASSQDQLGRVGESPLHF
>TRBJ1-2|TRBV11-1
CASSSLQGDYGYTF
>TRBJ2-3|TRBV2
CASSDNSGRRTDTQYF
>TRBJ1-5|TRBV5-1
CASSLGDRNQPQHF
>TRBJ2-5|TRBV20-1
CSAYPGTSGKQGETQYF
>TRBJ1-2|TRBV29-1
CSVDGTGGVGYTF
>TRBJ1-2|TRBV25-1
CASSGGRTGRDYGYTF
>TRBJ1-1|TRBV4-2
CASSQESILAQGAFF
>TRBJ2-1|TRBV7-2
CASSSTGSGYNEQFF
>TRBJ2-4|TRBV24-1
CATSDLGTGNIQYF
>TRBJ1-5|TRBV25-1
CASSVRGGPQHF
>TRBJ1-5|TRBV19
CASSIGDFPQHF
>TRBJ2-1|TRBV7-9
CASSDIAGSVPGLEQFF
>TRBJ1-4|TRBV7-9
CASSLDLYEKLFF
>TRBJ2-3|TRBV21-1
CASIGLHEKDTQYF
>TRBJ1-5|TRBV12-3/TRBV12-4
CASRFTGSNQPQHF
>TRBJ1-1|TRBV4-3
CASSQDGQGTNTEAFF
>TRBJ2-2|TRBV7-7
CASSFSGQGWNTGELFF
>TRBJ2-1|TRBV12-3/TRBV12-4
CASNPGLAGINEQFF
>TRBJ2-7|TRBV24-1
CATSDPITYEQYF
>TRBJ2-1|TRBV5-8
CASSFGQGDEQFF
>TRBJ1-3|TRBV12-3/TRBV12-4
CASSLEGEVGNTIYF
>TRBJ1-2|TRBV7-2
CASSLMKKGYTF
>TRBJ2-7|TRBV5-1
CASSAGLALSSYEQYF
>TRBJ2-5|TRBV21-1
CASSNGTGGGQETQYF
>TRBJ1-2|TRBV25-1
CASRGLAGTNITPNYGYTF
>TRBJ1-2|TRBV4-1
CASSQKQGAPGYGYTF
>TRBJ2-3|TRBV4-3
CASSPGTRSTDTQYF
>TRBJ2-7|TRBV30
CAGDSLSGYEQYF
>TRBJ1-2|TRBV20-1
CSATRGLGYGYTF
>TRBJ2-4|TRBV5-8
CASSLSQGAVKNIQYF